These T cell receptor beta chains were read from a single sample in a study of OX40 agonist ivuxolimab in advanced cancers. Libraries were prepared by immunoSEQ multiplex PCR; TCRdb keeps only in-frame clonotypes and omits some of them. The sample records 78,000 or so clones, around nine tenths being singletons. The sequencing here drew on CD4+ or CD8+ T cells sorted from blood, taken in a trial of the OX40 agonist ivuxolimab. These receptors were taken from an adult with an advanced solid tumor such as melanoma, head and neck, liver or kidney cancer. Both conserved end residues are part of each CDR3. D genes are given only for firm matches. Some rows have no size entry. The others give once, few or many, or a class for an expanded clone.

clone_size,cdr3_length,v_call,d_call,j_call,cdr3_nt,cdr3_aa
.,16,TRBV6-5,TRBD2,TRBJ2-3,TGTGCCAGCAGTTACCAGAGCGGGGGGATCCCAGATACGCAGTATTTT,CASSYQSGGIPDTQYF
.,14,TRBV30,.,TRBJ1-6,TGTGCCTGGAGTGTCGAGGGGATGTACTCACCCCTCCACTTT,CAWSVEGMYSPLHF
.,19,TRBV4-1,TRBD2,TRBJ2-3,TGCGCCAGCAGCCGGGGCCGGGGTAGCGGGGGCTCACTCACAGATACGCAGTATTTT,CASSRGRGSGGSLTDTQYF
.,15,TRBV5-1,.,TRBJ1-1,TGCGCCAGCAGCCTAGGGGGGACGTTAAACACTGAAGCTTTCTTT,CASSLGGTLNTEAFF
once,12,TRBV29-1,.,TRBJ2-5,TGCAGCGTCGGAGGGCAGGGTGAGACCCAGTACTTC,CSVGGQGETQYF
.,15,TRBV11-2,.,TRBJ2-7,TGTGCCAGCAGTCTAGCGGGACAGGGGACCTACGAGCAGTACTTC,CASSLAGQGTYEQYF
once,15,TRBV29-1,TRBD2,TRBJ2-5,TGCAGCGTTGCCCGGACTAGCGGGAGATTAGAGACCCAGTACTTC,CSVARTSGRLETQYF
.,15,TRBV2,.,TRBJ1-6,TGTGCCAGCAGTGCCGGGAGCTCCTATAATTCACCCCTCCACTTT,CASSAGSSYNSPLHF
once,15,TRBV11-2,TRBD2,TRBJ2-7,TGTGCCAGCAGCCCCCAGCAGCGGGGGTCCTACGAGCAGTACTTC,CASSPQQRGSYEQYF
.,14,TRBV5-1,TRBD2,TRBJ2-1,TGCGCCAGCAGCCCTGGACTAGCCTGGGATGAGCAGTTCTTC,CASSPGLAWDEQFF
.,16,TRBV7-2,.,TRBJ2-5,TGTGCCAGCAGCTTAGCAGGACAGCCTGGTCAAGAGACCCAGTACTTC,CASSLAGQPGQETQYF
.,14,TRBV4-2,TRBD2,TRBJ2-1,TGTGCCAGCAGCCAAGAAAATAGCGGGAGTTGGCCGTTCTTC,CASSQENSGSWPFF
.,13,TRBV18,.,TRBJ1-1,TGTGCCAGCTCACCGTTGGGTAGCACTGAAGCTTTCTTT,CASSPLGSTEAFF
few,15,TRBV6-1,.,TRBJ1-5,TGTGCCAGCAGTGAAGGGGTCTCTAGCAATCAGCCCCAGCATTTT,CASSEGVSSNQPQHF
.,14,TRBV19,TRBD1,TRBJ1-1,TGTGCCAGTAGTATCCTATACAGGGGGACTGAAGCTTTCTTT,CASSILYRGTEAFF
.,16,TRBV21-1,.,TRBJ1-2,TGTGCCAGCAGCAGCCAACGTTGGGGAGGGGTCTATGGCTACACCTTC,CASSSQRWGGVYGYTF
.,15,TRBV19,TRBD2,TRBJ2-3,TGTGCCAGTAGTAAGACTAGCGGGAAAGGAGATACGCAGTATTTT,CASSKTSGKGDTQYF
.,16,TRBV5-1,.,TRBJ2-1,TGCGCCAGCAGCTTGGGTTTAAGGTTTGATCAGGATGAGCAGTTCTTC,CASSLGLRFDQDEQFF
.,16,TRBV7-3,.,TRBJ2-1,TGTGCCAGCAGCTCAGGGCGGGACCCTGGGTACAATGAGCAGTTCTTC,CASSSGRDPGYNEQFF
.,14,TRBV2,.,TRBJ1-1,TGTGCCACAAGGACGGGCGGTGCTAACACTGAAGCTTTCTTT,CATRTGGANTEAFF
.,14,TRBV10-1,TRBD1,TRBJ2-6,TGCGCCAGCGGTCCGGGACAGGGGGCCAACGTCCTGACTTTC,CASGPGQGANVLTF
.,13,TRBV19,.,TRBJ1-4,TGTGCCAGTAGTGTCTCGGGCAGAGAAAAACTGTTTTTT,CASSVSGREKLFF
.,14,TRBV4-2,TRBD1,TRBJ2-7,TGTGCCAGCAGCTTGAGACAGGGGAGCCACGAGCAGTACTTC,CASSLRQGSHEQYF
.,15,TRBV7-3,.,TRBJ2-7,TGTGCCAGCAGCTTAAGGGCCGGCTCTGACTACGAGCAGTACTTC,CASSLRAGSDYEQYF
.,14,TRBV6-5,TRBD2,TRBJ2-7,TGTGCCAGCTCCCGGACTAGCGGTTCCGGTGAGCAGTACTTC,CASSRTSGSGEQYF
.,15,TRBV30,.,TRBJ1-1,TGTGCCTGGAGTCGGGGGGTCTCCGGAGGCACTGAAGCTTTCTTT,CAWSRGVSGGTEAFF
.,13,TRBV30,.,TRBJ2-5,TGTGCCTGGAGTAGGGGGGCTGATCAGACCCAGTACTTC,CAWSRGADQTQYF
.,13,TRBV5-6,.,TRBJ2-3,TGTGCCAGCAGCTTGAAGGGGGCAGATACGCAGTATTTT,CASSLKGADTQYF
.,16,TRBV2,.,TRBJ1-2,TGTGCCAGCAGCGCGGGGCTTGTTCACCAGATCTATGGCTACACCTTC,CASSAGLVHQIYGYTF
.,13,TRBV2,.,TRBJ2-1,TGTGCCAGCAGTTATCGTGTGGTTAATGAGCAGTTCTTC,CASSYRVVNEQFF
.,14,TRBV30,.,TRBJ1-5,TGTGCCTGGAGTGTGGCCGGGGGCAGGCAGCCCCAGCATTTT,CAWSVAGGRQPQHF
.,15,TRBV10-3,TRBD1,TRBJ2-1,TGTGCCATCAGGGACAGGGAGAGCTCCTACAATGAGCAGTTCTTC,CAIRDRESSYNEQFF
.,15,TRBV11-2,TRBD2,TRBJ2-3,TGTGCCAGCAGGAGGGGGTCTAGCGGGATATATACGCAGTATTTT,CASRRGSSGIYTQYF
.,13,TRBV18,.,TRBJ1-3,TGTGCCAGCTCACCCAAACCTGGAAACACCATATATTTT,CASSPKPGNTIYF
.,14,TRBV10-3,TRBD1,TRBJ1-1,TGTGCCACTTCCGACAGGGATTTGGGCACTGAAGCTTTCTTT,CATSDRDLGTEAFF
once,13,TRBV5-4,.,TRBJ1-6,TGTGCCAGCAGCTTTACCCCGAATTCACCCCTCCACTTT,CASSFTPNSPLHF
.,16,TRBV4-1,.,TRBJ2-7,TGCGCCAGCAGCCAAGATCAGGCAGGGCTTCCCTACGAGCAGTACTTC,CASSQDQAGLPYEQYF
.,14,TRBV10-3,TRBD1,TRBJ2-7,TGTGCCATCAGTGGGCAGGGGGTAACCTACGAGCAGTACTTC,CAISGQGVTYEQYF
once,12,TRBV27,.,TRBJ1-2,TGTGCCAGCAAGGGGACTGCTAGTGGCTACACCTTC,CASKGTASGYTF
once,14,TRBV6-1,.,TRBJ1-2,TGTGCCAGCAGCCTCACAGGAGCTAACTATGGCTACACCTTC,CASSLTGANYGYTF
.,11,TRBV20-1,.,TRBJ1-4,TGTAGTAGTAGGGACAATGAAAAACTGTTTTTT,CSSRDNEKLFF